These 31 T cell receptor beta chains came from one sample sequenced in a study of graft-versus-host responses after intestinal transplantation. Their specific antigens are unknown. Some clones are missing from TCRdb's copy, which holds only in-frame ones; the method was immunoSEQ multiplex PCR. The sample lists around 71,000 clones; approximately 94% were seen once. Here the sequenced sample was unstimulated CD8+ T cells sorted from spleen or lymph node cells, taken before intestinal transplant. All receptors derive from a human donor who received an intestinal transplant.

The chain uses TRBV6-4 and TRBJ2-1, with a tentative D call TRBD1 (5 bases). The CDR3 has 16 residues. The V end was cut by 4 bases, the J end by 0 bases, with 13 bases between. Looked up from germline, CDR1 is MRHNA and CDR2 is SNTAGT. CDR3 sequence reads: CASSATGPSSYNEQFF. The CDR3 DNA reads TGTGCCAGCAGTGCTACAGGCCCCAGCTCCTACAATGAGCAGTTCTTC.

This clone has just one count. V is TRBV13 and J is TRBJ2-3, with D perhaps matching TRBD2 (5 bases). Germline V lookup: CDR1 PRHDT, CDR2 FYEKMQ (reference sequence). V was shortened by 5 bases and J by 5 bases, with 8 bases between the two germline ends. The CDR3 sequence is 12 residues long. CDR3 in DNA: TGTGCCAGCAGCCCCAGCGGAGATACGCAGTATTTT. Translation gives CASSPSGDTQYF.

This chain connects TRBV15 to TRBJ2-7, with 8 nucleotides matching TRBD2. The CDR3 is 15 residues long. Losses at the gene ends were 5 bases for V and 4 bases for J; bases not matched to a gene: 10. Germline V CDR1 and CDR2: LNHNV, YYDKDF (reference sequence). The DNA of the CDR3 is TGTGCCACCAGCGGAAAGCGAGCGGGAGCGTACGAGCAGTACTTC. As protein: CATSGKRAGAYEQYF.

The genes are TRBV7-8 and TRBJ2-7; the match to TRBD2 covers 7 bases. V shed 4 bases and J 4 bases; nucleotides not matched to a gene: 16. The CDR3 runs 17 residues. Per the germline V gene, CDR1 is SGHVS and CDR2 is FQNEAQ. The CDR3 is CASSSASLPRGWYEQYF. CDR3 nucleotides: TGTGCCAGCAGCTCCGCGTCCCTCCCGCGGGGGTGGTACGAGCAGTACTTC.

V usage is TRBV13 and J usage is TRBJ1-1; TRBD1 aligns across 9 bases. Germline CDR1 and CDR2: PRHDT and FYEKMQ (reference sequence). The CDR3 spans 15 residues. V dropped 6 bases and J dropped 5; count of bases not matched to a gene: 10. The CDR3 reads CASRLGDRARTEAFF. The DNA of the CDR3 is TGTGCCAGCAGACTTGGGGACAGGGCGCGAACTGAAGCTTTCTTT.

The V gene is TRBV12-5, the J gene TRBJ2-1; D gene unclear. Germline-derived CDR1 and CDR2 are LGHNT and FRNRAP. Trimming removed 1 base from V and 5 bases from J, with 6 bases in between. The CDR3 loop spans 13 amino acids. The CDR3 loop is CASGLGVDNEQFF. In nucleotides, the CDR3 is TGTGCTAGTGGTTTGGGGGTTGACAATGAGCAGTTCTTC.

The chain couples TRBV6-4 to TRBJ1-1; TRBD1 aligns across 7 bases. CDR3 length: 14 amino acids. Germline loops: CDR1 MRHNA, CDR2 SNTAGT. V dropped 5 bases and J dropped 7; count of bases not matched to a gene: 10. Here the CDR3 reads CASSPRQGTDEAFF. As DNA, the CDR3 is TGTGCCAGCAGTCCCCGACAGGGAACTGATGAAGCTTTCTTT.

The chain combines TRBV5-6 with TRBJ2-3; no firm D call. Trimming removed 4 bases from V and 4 bases from J, with 10 bases in between. The CDR3 loop spans 13 amino acids. Per the germline V gene, CDR1 is SGHDT and CDR2 is YYEEEE. CDR3 in amino acids: CASSPESADTQYF. The CDR3 coding sequence is TGTGCCAGCAGCCCTGAGTCCGCAGATACGCAGTATTTT.

V gene TRBV29-1 combines with J gene TRBJ1-2; a possible D gene is TRBD1 (6 bases). V lost 7 bases, J lost 8 bases, and 11 bases lay in between. The germline gives CDR1 SQVTM, CDR2 ANQGSEA. The CDR3 covers 10 residues. As DNA, the CDR3 is TGCAGCGCGGGGGCAAACGGCTACACCTTC. Residues: CSAGANGYTF.

V and J are TRBV29-1 and TRBJ2-7, with D possibly being TRBD1 (7 bases). The V and J ends lost 6 bases and 3 bases respectively, with 15 bases between them. The CDR3 sequence is 13 residues long. From germline, CDR1 is SQVTM and CDR2 ANQGSEA. Written as DNA, the CDR3 is TGCAGCGTGAGGACAGGAGCGGGCTACGAGCAGTACTTC. This encodes CSVRTGAGYEQYF.

The chain has TRBV28 and TRBJ2-5; 9 bases are a match to TRBD1. CDR3 size: 18 residues. The trim removed 3 bases at V and 5 bases at J, leaving 16 bases unmatched. Germline assignment: CDR1 MDHEN and CDR2 SYDVKM. CDR3 DNA: TGTGCCAGCAGTTTTCCGGGACAGGGACGACTTTTCGGGGAGACCCAGTACTTC. Encoded protein: CASSFPGQGRLFGETQYF.

V gene TRBV5-6 combines with J gene TRBJ2-1, with D perhaps matching TRBD2 (5 bases). The CDR3 runs to 17 residues. The V gene's germline CDR1 is SGHDT and CDR2 YYEEEE. V gave up 0 bases and J gave up 4 bases, with 17 bases separating them. This chain's CDR3 is CASSLVWAGSPYNEQFF. The CDR3 bases are TGTGCCAGCAGCTTGGTGTGGGCGGGCTCCCCATACAATGAGCAGTTCTTC.

The rearrangement links TRBV25-1 to TRBJ2-5, with 7 nucleotides matching TRBD2. V was pared by 1 base and J by 2 bases, with 7 bases of the junction left unmatched. The germline CDR1 and CDR2 sequences are MGHDK and SYGVNS. The CDR3 is made up of 16 amino acids. Here the CDR3 DNA reads TGTGCCAGCAGTGAATGGGAGGGACGGGGACAAGAGACCCAGTACTTC. It is translated as CASSEWEGRGQETQYF. Based on the CDR3 plus reference TRBV25-1 and TRBJ2-5, the full variable domain is EADIYQTPRYLVIGTGKKITLECSQTMGHDKMYWYQQDPGMELHLIHYSYGVNSTEKGDLSSESTVSRIRTEHFPLTLESARPSHTSQYLCASSEWEGRGQETQYFGPGTRLLVL.

J is TRBJ2-7 and V is TRBV27; 8 bases agree with TRBD1. The V and J ends lost 7 bases and 7 bases, in that order; junction bases with no gene match: 18. The CDR3 consists of 16 residues. Per the germline V gene, CDR1 is MNHEY and CDR2 is SMNVEV (reference sequence). In DNA form, the CDR3 reads TGTGCCAGCACTACTAACCTGGACAGGGCAAGGGAAGAGCAGTACTTC. Translating it yields CASTTNLDRAREEQYF.

V gene TRBV19 combines with J gene TRBJ2-1; TRBD1 might be the D (5 bases). The germline V and J ends were trimmed by 4 bases and 10 bases, with 11 bases remaining between them. Per the germline V gene, CDR1 is LNHDA and CDR2 is SQIVND (reference sequence). The CDR3 is made up of 12 amino acids. DNA for the CDR3: TGTGCCAGTAGTACCAGCGACAGAGAGCAGTTCTTC. This sequence encodes CASSTSDREQFF.

The chain employs TRBV6-5 and TRBJ1-2; the D gene is possibly TRBD1 (5 bases). The V end was cut by 0 bases, the J end by 6 bases, with 11 bases between. The germline gives CDR1 MNHEY, CDR2 SVGAGI. This CDR3 has 14 residues. CDR3 in DNA: TGTGCCAGCAGTTACTCGGGGGTTCGGGATGGCTACACCTTC. The encoded protein is CASSYSGVRDGYTF.

This chain connects TRBV30 to TRBJ2-7; D gene unclear. V was clipped by 2 bases and J by 3 bases, with 5 bases between them. CDR1 and CDR2 (germline): GTSNPN, SVGIG (reference sequence). The CDR3 runs to 11 residues. DNA of the CDR3: TGTGCCTGGAGTATCCGCTACGAGCAGTACTTC. Its translation is CAWSIRYEQYF.

The CDR3 DNA is TGCGCCAGCAGTGATCATCGGGACAGCTACAATGAGCAGTTCTTC. Protein: CASSDHRDSYNEQFF. The chain combines TRBV10-1 with TRBJ2-1, with TRBD1 identical over 7 bases. From germline, CDR1 is WNHNN and CDR2 SYGVQD (reference sequence). CDR3 size: 15 residues. V was pared by 3 bases and J by 3 bases, with 5 bases of the junction left unmatched.

This chain joins TRBV28 and TRBJ1-4; D may be TRBD1 (5 bases). Germline V lookup: CDR1 MDHEN, CDR2 SYDVKM. CDR3 length equals 15 residues. Trimming took off 6 bases at V and 2 bases at J, with 13 bases between the two ends. CDR3: CASSLPRGTNEKLFF. CDR3 sequence (DNA): TGTGCCAGCAGCCTCCCCCGGGGGACTAATGAAAAACTGTTTTTT.

The V call is TRBV9, the J call TRBJ1-2; the match to TRBD1 covers 9 bases. Trimming took 3 bases from V and 5 from J; bases not matched to a gene: 2. There are 13 residues in the CDR3. Germline V gene data show CDR1 as SGDLS and CDR2 as YYNGEE. The CDR3 DNA is TGTGCCAGCAGCGAGGGACAGGGATATGGCTACACCTTC. This sequence encodes CASSEGQGYGYTF. The full variable domain, rest sourced from reference TRBV9 and TRBJ1-2, is DSGVTQTPKHLITATGQRVTLRCSPRSGDLSVYWYQQSLDQGLQFLIQYYNGEERAKGNILERFSAQQFPDLHSELNLSSLELGDSALYFCASSEGQGYGYTFGSGTRLTVV.

V gene TRBV5-4 combines with J gene TRBJ2-3; the D is unclear. The V gene lost 0 bases and the J gene lost 4 bases, with 6 bases spanning the gap. The CDR3 consists of 13 residues. Germline CDR1 is SGHNT and CDR2 is YYREEE (reference sequence). The DNA for the CDR3 is TGTGCCAGCAGCTTGGCCATGGCAGATACGCAGTATTTT. This translates into CASSLAMADTQYF.

The gene calls are TRBV5-6 and TRBJ1-2; 7 bases match TRBD1. After removal of 0 bases from V and 3 bases from J, the junction contained 8 bases not matched to a gene. Per the germline V gene, CDR1 is SGHDT and CDR2 is YYEEEE. The CDR3 is 16 amino acids. CDR3 protein: CASSLVETGTDYGYTF. CDR3 in DNA: TGTGCCAGCAGCTTGGTTGAGACAGGGACAGACTATGGCTACACCTTC.

The gene calls are TRBV7-9 and TRBJ2-1; possibly TRBD1 for D (7 bases). V lost 3 bases and J 3 bases, leaving 12 bases between the germline ends. Germline-derived CDR1 and CDR2 are SEHNR and FQNEAQ (reference sequence). This CDR3 contains 15 residues. CDR3 DNA: TGTGCCAGCAGCTTGTGGAGGGGGCTCTACAATGAGCAGTTCTTC. Protein: CASSLWRGLYNEQFF.

The V and J genes are TRBV2 and TRBJ2-7; D may match TRBD1 or TRBD2 (6 bases each). V gave up 8 bases and J gave up 0 bases, with 20 bases separating them. The germline V gene encodes CDR1 SNHLY and CDR2 FYNNEI. The CDR3 spans 16 residues. The CDR3 sequence: CASEVITGRSSYEQYF. The CDR3 DNA follows: TGTGCCAGCGAGGTGATAACAGGGAGGAGCTCCTACGAGCAGTACTTC.

This clone has a single count. The rearrangement uses TRBV7-6 and TRBJ2-3; D is ambiguous. This CDR3 has 14 residues. V dropped 6 bases and J dropped 0 bases, with 10 bases sitting between them. The germline CDR1 and CDR2 sequences are SGHVS and FNYEAQ. CDR3 residues: CASSPVSSTDTQYF. The CDR3 DNA reads as TGTGCCAGCAGTCCGGTGTCCAGCACAGATACGCAGTATTTT.

This clone was counted a single time. This chain joins TRBV4-2 and TRBJ2-1; D gene ambiguous. The CDR3 extends over 13 amino acids. The germline gives CDR1 LGHNA, CDR2 YNFKEQ. The ends were cut back, 0 bases at V and 4 bases at J, with 4 bases in the middle. The CDR3 DNA reads TGTGCCAGCAGCCAAGAGCGTTACAATGAGCAGTTCTTC. This sequence encodes CASSQERYNEQFF.

In this sample, this clone turned up once. The chain employs TRBV4-2 and TRBJ2-3, with D possibly TRBD1 on 5 matching bases. The CDR3 sequence is 16 residues long. The V gene's germline CDR1 is LGHNA and CDR2 YNFKEQ. V was trimmed by 1 base and J by 4 bases, leaving 15 bases between them. The CDR3 reads CASSQVDSPAADTQYF. CDR3 nucleotides: TGTGCCAGCAGCCAAGTTGACAGCCCGGCGGCAGATACGCAGTATTTT.

The chain recombines TRBV30 with TRBJ1-6; D is ambiguous. The V gene lost 8 bases and the J gene lost 7 bases, with 15 bases spanning the gap. Germline V gene data show CDR1 as GTSNPN and CDR2 as SVGIG (reference sequence). This CDR3 is 13 amino acids long. CDR3 amino acids: CARWEGGNSPLHF. The CDR3 DNA sequence: TGTGCCCGCTGGGAAGGAGGCAATTCACCCCTCCACTTT. Full variable domain (missing parts from reference TRBV30 and TRBJ1-6): SQTIHQWPATLVQPVGSPLSLECTVEGTSNPNLYWYRQAAGRGLQLLFYSVGIGQISSEVPQNLSASRPQDRQFILSSKKLLLSDSGFYLCARWEGGNSPLHFGNGTRLTVT.

The chain carries TRBV28 and TRBJ2-3; 9 bases line up with TRBD2. The CDR3 totals 18 residues. The V segment lost 3 bases and the J segment 3 bases; nucleotides outside the gene matches: 13. Germline CDR1 reads MDHEN; CDR2 reads SYDVKM. CDR3: CASSFSLALAGKTDTQYF. The DNA for the CDR3 is TGTGCCAGCAGTTTTTCGCTCGCGCTAGCGGGAAAAACAGATACGCAGTATTTT.

Note on this clone: Germline is not matched at one junction end, which may reflect a read error. The CDR3 nucleotides are TGTGCCAGCACCTTGGGTCTAACAAGGGGGGACGAGCAGTACTTC. Protein product: CASTLGLTRGDEQYF. This rearrangement joins TRBV5-6 to TRBJ2-7; D possibly matches TRBD1 or TRBD2 (6 bases each). CDR3 size: 15 residues. Germline V CDR1 and CDR2: SGHDT, YYEEEE.

The J gene is TRBJ2-2, the V gene TRBV5-8, with 10 bases aligning to TRBD2. Germline V gives CDR1 SGHTS, CDR2 YDEGEE. The CDR3 loop spans 16 amino acids. J was trimmed by 4 bases and V by 1 base; bases with no gene match: 4. The CDR3 nucleotides are TGTGCCAGCAGCTTGATAGCGGGAGGCCCCACCGGGGAGCTGTTTTTT. Amino acids: CASSLIAGGPTGELFF.